This T cell receptor (beta chain) was obtained from a study of T cells and Merkel cell carcinoma outcomes. Study-level results: Merkel cell carcinoma outcomes were reportedly predicted by repertoire and T-cell density.

With 5 bases clipped from V and 4 bases from J, the junction kept 3 bases outside the gene matches. The CDR3 extends over 13 amino acids. CDR1 is PRHDT, CDR2 FYEKMQ, per germline (reference sequence). Generated by immunoSEQ multiplex PCR, the TCRdb table keeps only in-frame clones and is missing some. The table has 10,000 or so clones, nearly 97% seen once. Details on this clone: No antigen is known for it.

This TCR derives from a human donor with Merkel cell carcinoma. Specimen: tumor tissue from Merkel cell carcinoma. The chain employs TRBV13 and TRBJ1-2; 8 bases match TRBD1. As DNA, the CDR3 is TGTGCCAGCAGCCCGGACAGGGCCTATGGCTACACCTTC. Translation gives CASSPDRAYGYTF.